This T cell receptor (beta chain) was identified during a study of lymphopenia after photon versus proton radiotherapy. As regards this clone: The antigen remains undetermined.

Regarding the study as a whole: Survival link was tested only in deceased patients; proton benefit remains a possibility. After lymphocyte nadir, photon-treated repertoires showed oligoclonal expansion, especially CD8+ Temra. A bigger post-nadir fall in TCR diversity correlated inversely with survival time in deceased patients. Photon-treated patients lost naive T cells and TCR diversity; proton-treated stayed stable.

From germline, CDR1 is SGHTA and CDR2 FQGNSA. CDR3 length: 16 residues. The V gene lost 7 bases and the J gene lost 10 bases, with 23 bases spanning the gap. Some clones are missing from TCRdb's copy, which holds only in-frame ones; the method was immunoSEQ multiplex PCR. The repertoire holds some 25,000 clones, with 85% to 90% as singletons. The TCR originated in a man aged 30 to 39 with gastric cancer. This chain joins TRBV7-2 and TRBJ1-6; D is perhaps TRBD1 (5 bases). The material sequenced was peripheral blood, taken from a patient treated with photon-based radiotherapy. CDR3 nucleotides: TGTGCCAGCACTTGGGCGGCCGGGACGCTACTCTCACCCCTCCACTTT. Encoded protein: CASTWAAGTLLSPLHF.